This T cell receptor beta chain was found in a study of T cell repertoires and HLA-DP antigens. Study in general: Alloreactive CD4+ T cells targeted HLA-DP on transduced HeLa. Alloantigens: one with one groove difference and one with about nine differences versus self.

Only in-frame clones appear in the TCRdb table, and some are missing; sequencing was by immunoSEQ multiplex PCR. The repertoire holds around 70,000 clones, with just under 80% as singletons. Study-wide results and caveats: Average cumulative frequency of previously undetected clones was 36.3% against one allele and 45% to 65% against the other.

Negative selection yielded untouched CD4+ T cells of average about 98% purity. This clone came up a few times. Its target is not known. This CDR3 is 12 amino acids long. The sample taken for sequencing was CD4+ T cells from PBMCs. This clonotype was sampled from a man aged 55 to 69 in good health and CMV-seronegative. This chain uses TRBV21-1 with TRBJ1-5. TRBV21-1 counts as a pseudogene. The CDR3 coding sequence is TGTGCCAGCAGCAAAGAGGCTCAGCCCCAGCATTTT. Encoded protein: CASSKEAQPQHF.